This T cell receptor (beta chain) was retrieved from a study of shared clonotypes between healthy human individuals (TCRdb year 2020). At the level of the whole study: The cohort comprised two women and three men aged 18 to 49 years. For each donor, CD4 naive and CD4 memory were each run on three plates, CD8 naive on two plates, and CD8 memory on one plate. To increase sequencing depth and limit assay-specific biases, different laboratories used diverse techniques to prepare libraries and sequence TCR repertoires. Between about 0.8 and 9 billion PBMCs per donor were obtained by leukapheresis. To estimate repertoire size and how much clonotype sharing occurs between individuals, the study deeply sequenced the blood TCR repertoires of five healthy adults.

CD8 naive samples consisted of CD45RO-negative cells that were positively selected for CCR7, yielding a CD45RA+CCR7+ population without TemRA cells. Healthy HIV-negative adults with no recently reported acute infections or vaccinations were included as donors. Every donor was a Caucasian adult residing in Nashville, Tennessee, USA. Blood was collected by leukapheresis, and PBMCs were isolated by Ficoll-Histopaque density gradient centrifugation and then cryopreserved in liquid nitrogen vapor phase. Purity and quantity of every magnetically sorted T cell population were checked by analytical flow cytometry. Genomic DNA was isolated from every sorted fraction and measured by UV absorbance on a Nanodrop 2000c. With respect to this clone: Its antigen has not been determined. No per-base quality is available; no much larger clone lies one base away.

From the cysteine up to the phenylalanine, the CDR3 has a length of 16 residues. Solely the CDR3 DNA is kept, with 48 bases framed from the first base. The trim is 5 bases for V and 0 bases for J, with a gap of 14 bases between the germline ends. The germline V gene (reference sequence) sets CDR1 to LNHDA and CDR2 to SQIVND. General conclusions and limits of the study: Around 5.4% of naive CD4, 3.5% of naive CD8, approximately 2% of memory CD4, and over 0.35% of memory CD8 clonotypes were shared across several donors. The genetic and exposure-history diversity represented was limited by the small number of donors. Rarefaction of sorted-subset datasets indicated incomplete sequencing despite the large sequencing depth. Pairwise subsampling led to the expectation that sequencing depth would affect the degree of clonotype sharing among donors. Sampling was limited to blood, and TCR repertoires in tissue likely differ from TCR repertoires in blood. Clonotypes shared by all four sorted-subset donors showed higher generation probabilities than non-shared clonotypes. Naive subsets generally had larger estimated clonotype richness than memory subsets.

TCR CDR3 regions were amplified from genomic DNA by multiplex PCR using the deep immunoSEQ assay. Genomic DNA extracted from each cell subset was distributed evenly over all wells of several immunoSEQ 96-well plates, and each plate served as one replicate. For sorted subsets, roughly 0.2 ug genomic DNA, equal to tens of thousands of T cell genomes, was loaded into each replicate PCR. Purified libraries were measured with a Qubit 3.0 fluorometer, size-checked on a Bioanalyzer 2100, and measured again with the KAPA Library Quantification kit. Every immunoSEQ 96-well plate was sequenced on a separate single-read 150-cycle Illumina NextSeq 550 flow cell. As for the authors' bioinformatics: Because the immunoSEQ output included only junctional sequences and no quality scores, the filtering could not be the same as the filtering used for full-length reads. Sequences were annotated with PyIR, a Python wrapper for IgBLAST v1.9, using IMGT germline references to assign V/J genes and CDR3. Reads with weak V/J assignments (E-value above 1e-6), missing CDR3, stop codons, out-of-frame junctions, or ambiguous translated residues were removed. V3J clonotypes were defined as sequences sharing the same inferred V gene, J gene, and CDR3 amino acid sequence. To compute the percentage overlap between repertoires, the number of shared unique clonotypes was divided by the size of the smaller repertoire. RTK rarefaction, the Chao1 estimator, and Recon v2.1 estimates of unobserved clonotypes were used to assess repertoire richness. Generation probabilities for all TCRbeta clonotypes obtained by the gDNA method from a handful of donors were computed using OLGA. TCRdb's version of the immuneACCESS table is confined to in-frame rearrangements and falls short of the full clone set. An unresolved V gene accounts for under half of the shortfall where checked; the remainder is of unknown origin. The V and J calls and clone size were taken over from that table, and D and trimming were inferred from the DNA. This sample is represented by hundreds of thousands of clones; approximately 96% of them were singletons. The ten largest clones add up to over 0.1% of the sample.

Sequencing used naive CD8+ T cells sorted from blood. What the cell subset or site label conveys for this sample: CD45RA+CCR7+. This receptor was identified in a woman under 40 in good health. This chain is built from TRBV19 and TRBJ2-4; perhaps TRBD2 is the D gene, with 6 bases matching. The encoded CDR3 is CASSHHTGLAKNIQYF. In nucleotides, the sequence is TGTGCCAGTAGTCACCATACGGGACTAGCCAAAAACATTCAGTACTTC. This CDR3, with the reference TRBV19 and TRBJ2-4 proteins standing in past its ends, gives the full variable domain DGGITQSPKYLFRKEGQNVTLSCEQNLNHDAMYWYRQDPGQGLRLIYYSQIVNDFQKGDIAEGYSVSREKKESFPLTVTSAQKNPTAFYLCASSHHTGLAKNIQYFGAGTRLSVL.